This T cell receptor (beta chain) was recorded in a study of identifying expanded T cells in peripheral blood. About this clone itself: The antigen is undetermined.

During the collection period, no donor immune events like infections were recorded. V was pared by 0 bases and J by 2 bases, with 10 bases between. This CDR3 has 15 residues. Germline V gives CDR1 SGHRS, CDR2 YFSETQ. Whole-study results and caveats: Differentially abundant clones: about 1.2 between replicates, just under 17 at approximately 14 days, roughly 18 at four. Two-week clone count variance significantly increased as total template count grew.

Assay: immunoSEQ multiplex PCR; the TCRdb copy retains only in-frame clones and omits some. The profile shows over 100,000 clones, 88% of them singletons. This receptor was obtained from a person aged 18 to 75 in good health. The chain has TRBV5-1 and TRBJ2-3; D uncertain. Material for sequencing was blood. CDR3 nucleotides: TGCGCCAGCAGCTTGGAGTGGGGTTCCACAGATACGCAGTATTTT. Its translation is CASSLEWGSTDTQYF.